These 31 T cell receptor beta chains share one sample of origin, sequenced in a study of CXCR3-negative and CXCR3-positive naive CD8 T cells (dated by TCRdb to about 2019). Sequencing used a NextSeq 550. The Human TCR Profiling Kit (MiLaboratory) was used to prepare UMI-labeled 5' RACE TRB cDNA libraries. Through TCRdb reprocessing, the reads give one entry per CDR3 protein sequence; DNA is omitted. The table for this sample lists over 100,000 distinct CDR3 sequences. 0.25% to 0.35% of the sample is in the top ten clones. Sample: naive CXCR3- CD8+ T cells from blood. The cell subset or site label on this specimen signifies: CD45RO-CCR7+CD27+CD95- naive CD8+ T cells lacking CXCR3 (TNR3-). The receptors originated from a human donor in good health. Some clones in this sample may be carry-over from other donors' samples.

V usage is TRBV10-3 and J usage is TRBJ2-5; TCRdb lists TRBD2, though no DNA is available to test this call. The germline gives CDR1 ENHRY, CDR2 SYGVKD. CDR3 length: 13 residues. The CDR3 region is CAISDSGLGTQYF.

The gene calls are TRBV19 and TRBJ2-3; TCRdb's D gene call, TRBD1, goes unchecked for lack of DNA. Germline V gene lookup returns CDR1 LNHDA and CDR2 SQIVND (reference sequence). This CDR3 has 16 amino acids. CDR3 amino acids: CASSSIAWGPTDTQYF. Full variable domain (remainder filled in from reference TRBV19 and TRBJ2-3): DGGITQSPKYLFRKEGQNVTLSCEQNLNHDAMYWYRQDPGQGLRLIYYSQIVNDFQKGDIAEGYSVSREKKESFPLTVTSAQKNPTAFYLCASSSIAWGPTDTQYFGPGTRLTVL.

The chain employs TRBV11-2 and TRBJ2-1; the D gene TCRdb calls, TRBD2, cannot be checked with no DNA. CDR1 and CDR2 (germline): SGHAT, FQNNGV. This CDR3 has 17 amino acids. The CDR3 region is CASSLASGGTPPLGQFF. Complete variable domain (other parts from reference TRBV11-2 and TRBJ2-1): EAGVAQSPRYKIIEKRQSVAFWCNPISGHATLYWYQQILGQGPKLLIQFQNNGVVDDSQLPKDRFSAERLKGVDSTLKIQPAKLEDSAVYLCASSLASGGTPPLGQFFGPGTRLTVL.

This chain uses TRBV20-1 with TRBJ1-1. CDR3 length: 12 residues. CDR1 and CDR2 from the germline V gene are DFQATT and SNEGSKA (reference sequence). The CDR3 reads CSARGRYTEAFF.

V gene TRBV9 combines with J gene TRBJ2-1; the TCRdb D gene call, TRBD2, has no DNA to confirm it. Germline values: CDR1 SGDLS, CDR2 YYNGEE. The CDR3 runs 15 residues. The CDR3 region is CASSVRSGEHNEQFF.

This chain uses TRBV27 with TRBJ2-3; with no DNA, the TCRdb D assignment of TRBD2 cannot be verified. Germline values: CDR1 MNHEY, CDR2 SMNVEV (reference sequence). The CDR3 runs 15 residues. The CDR3 sequence: CASGPASGKVDTQYF.

The V call is TRBV7-2, the J call TRBJ1-2. The length of the CDR3 is 15 residues. From germline, CDR1 is SGHTA and CDR2 FQGNSA. The CDR3 loop is CASSLVQAANYGYTF.

The chain couples TRBV2 to TRBJ2-7. The CDR3 is made up of 12 amino acids. Germline CDR1 is SNHLY and CDR2 is FYNNEI. CDR3 loop: CASQKEVQEPYF.

This sequence joins TRBV12-3 or TRBV12-4 and TRBJ2-2; the TCRdb D gene call, TRBD1, has no DNA to confirm it. This CDR3 comprises 15 residues. CDR3 residues: CASSFDRGITGELFF.

This rearrangement joins TRBV29-1 to TRBJ2-7; TCRdb returns TRBD2, unconfirmable since there is no DNA. The CDR3 spans 17 residues. Germline lookup yields CDR1 SQVTM and CDR2 ANQGSEA. The CDR3: CSVEVSAKTSPFYEQYF.

The CDR3 is CASSFPREGFVTTGELFF. The chain combines TRBV12-3 or TRBV12-4 with TRBJ2-2; the D gene TCRdb calls, TRBD2, cannot be checked with no DNA. This CDR3 is 18 amino acids long.

The chain carries TRBV3-1 and TRBJ2-2; TCRdb selects TRBD1, and the lack of DNA leaves this call unchecked. Germline-derived CDR1 and CDR2 are LGHDT and YNNKEL (reference sequence). This CDR3 has 14 amino acids. The CDR3 is CASSHRGRSVELFF.

The chain employs TRBV4-1 and TRBJ2-1; TCRdb indicates TRBD2, and absent DNA this call remains unverified. CDR3 length: 16 amino acids. CDR1 is MGHRA, CDR2 YSYEKL, per germline. CDR3 in amino acids: CASSQVTSGVYNEQFF.

The V gene is TRBV20-1, the J gene TRBJ2-1. In germline, CDR1 is DFQATT, CDR2 SNEGSKA (reference sequence). This CDR3 contains 15 residues. The CDR3 reads CSARDYSDSYNEQFF.

V is TRBV7-9 and J is TRBJ2-7; TCRdb's D call of TRBD2 is untestable without DNA. CDR3 size: 17 residues. CDR1 SEHNR and CDR2 FQNEAQ come from the germline V gene (reference sequence). CDR3 loop: CASSLPSGMAPGYEQYF.

The V gene is TRBV20-1, the J gene TRBJ2-5; with no DNA, the TCRdb D assignment of TRBD1 cannot be verified. From germline, CDR1 is DFQATT and CDR2 SNEGSKA (reference sequence). This CDR3 contains 12 residues. CDR3 residues: CSDGAYQETQYF.

The rearrangement uses TRBV29-1 and TRBJ1-1; lacking DNA, the TRBD1 call made by TCRdb goes unchecked. CDR3 size: 14 residues. Germline CDR1 reads SQVTM; CDR2 reads ANQGSEA. The CDR3 spells CSVEDVGQDTEAFF. The full variable domain, with the rest looked up from reference TRBV29-1 and TRBJ1-1, is SAVISQKPSRDICQRGTSLTIQCQVDSQVTMMFWYRQQPGQSLTLIATANQGSEATYESGFVIDKFPISRPNLTFSTLTVSNMSPEDSSIYLCSVEDVGQDTEAFFGQGTRLTVV.

V gene TRBV28 combines with J gene TRBJ2-7; there is no DNA to check the TCRdb D call of TRBD1. The CDR3 is 15 residues long. Germline lookup yields CDR1 MDHEN and CDR2 SYDVKM. CDR3 protein: CASSFGTVPAYEQYF.

J is TRBJ2-2 and V is TRBV3-1; TCRdb selects TRBD2, and the lack of DNA leaves this call unchecked. CDR1 is LGHDT, CDR2 YNNKEL, per germline (reference sequence). This CDR3 region has 19 residues. This CDR3 is CASSQMASGRFANTGELFF.

V gene TRBV27 combines with J gene TRBJ2-7. The germline CDR1 and CDR2 sequences are MNHEY and SMNVEV (reference sequence). The CDR3 is 14 residues long. This CDR3 reads CASSPIGRNYEQYF.

V and J are TRBV12-5 and TRBJ2-1; absent DNA, TCRdb's TRBD2 call cannot be checked. Germline V CDR1 and CDR2: LGHNT, FRNRAP. The CDR3 covers 13 residues. CDR3 in amino acids: CASGLVSGAEQFF.

V and J are TRBV24-1 and TRBJ2-2; TCRdb's D gene call, TRBD2, goes unchecked for lack of DNA. CDR1 and CDR2 from the germline V gene are KGHDR and SFDVKD. This CDR3 spans 18 amino acids. The CDR3 is CATSDPLAGPRHTGELFF.

This chain joins TRBV13 and TRBJ2-1; TCRdb gives TRBD1 as the D gene, but with no DNA this cannot be confirmed. Germline V gives CDR1 PRHDT, CDR2 FYEKMQ (reference sequence). CDR3 length: 19 amino acids. The CDR3 loop is CASSLVGGAVVADYNEQFF.

The chain employs TRBV5-1 and TRBJ1-2; TCRdb lists TRBD1, though no DNA is available to test this call. The CDR3 runs 13 residues. Germline-derived CDR1 and CDR2 are SGHRS and YFSETQ. CDR3 protein: CASSSGQGDGYTF.

The V and J genes are TRBV29-1 and TRBJ2-3; checking the TCRdb D call of TRBD1 is not possible without DNA. The germline CDR1 and CDR2 sequences are SQVTM and ANQGSEA. The CDR3 has 16 amino acids. The CDR3 protein is CSVEEPISFPQDTQYF.

Here the CDR3 reads CASSLEGDLYGYTF. The chain carries TRBV5-1 and TRBJ1-2. The CDR3 spans 14 residues. Germline V gene sequence: CDR1 SGHRS, CDR2 YFSETQ.

The chain is built from TRBV29-1 and TRBJ2-1. Germline V CDR1 and CDR2: SQVTM, ANQGSEA. This CDR3 is built from 11 residues. CDR3 sequence: CSVILDNEQFF.

The chain joins TRBV5-1 to TRBJ2-7; with no DNA, the TCRdb D assignment of TRBD1 cannot be verified. CDR3 length: 14 amino acids. Germline CDR1 is SGHRS and CDR2 is YFSETQ. This chain's CDR3 is CASSLRDRAYEQYF. The full variable domain, in which reference TRBV5-1 and TRBJ2-7 provide the parts outside the CDR3, is KAGVTQTPRYLIKTRGQQVTLSCSPISGHRSVSWYQQTPGQGLQFLFEYFSETQRNKGNFPGRFSGRQFSNSRSEMNVSTLELGDSALYLCASSLRDRAYEQYFGPGTRLTVT.

This chain joins TRBV20-1 and TRBJ2-1; TCRdb calls TRBD2, which cannot be checked without DNA. This CDR3 is built from 15 residues. CDR1 and CDR2 from the germline V gene are DFQATT and SNEGSKA (reference sequence). The chain's CDR3 is CSARADIAGGNEQFF.

The chain combines TRBV29-1 with TRBJ1-5; TCRdb's D gene call, TRBD1, goes unchecked for lack of DNA. There are 15 residues in the CDR3. Per the germline V gene, CDR1 is SQVTM and CDR2 is ANQGSEA. The CDR3 sequence: CPGGRGRYSNQPQHF.

V gene TRBV6-2 or TRBV6-3 combines with J gene TRBJ2-1; lacking DNA, the TRBD2 call made by TCRdb goes unchecked. The CDR3 runs 15 residues. Germline CDR1 and CDR2: MNHEY and SVGEGT. This chain's CDR3 is CASSGAESSYNEQFF.